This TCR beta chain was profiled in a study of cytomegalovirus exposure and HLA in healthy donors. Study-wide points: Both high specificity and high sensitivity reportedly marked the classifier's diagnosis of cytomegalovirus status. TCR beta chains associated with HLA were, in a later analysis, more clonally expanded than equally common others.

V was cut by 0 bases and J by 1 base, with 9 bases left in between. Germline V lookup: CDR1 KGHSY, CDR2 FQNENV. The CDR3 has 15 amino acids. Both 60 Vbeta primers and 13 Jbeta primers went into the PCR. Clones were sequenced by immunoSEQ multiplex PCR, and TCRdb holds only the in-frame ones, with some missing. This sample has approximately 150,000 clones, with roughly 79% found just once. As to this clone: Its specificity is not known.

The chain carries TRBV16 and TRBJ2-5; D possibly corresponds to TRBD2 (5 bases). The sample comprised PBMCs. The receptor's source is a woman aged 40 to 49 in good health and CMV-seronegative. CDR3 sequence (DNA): TGTGCCAGCAGCCAATCGCCGGGGTTCCAAGAGACCCAGTACTTC. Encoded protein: CASSQSPGFQETQYF.